This T cell receptor beta chain was sequenced during a study of long-term antiretroviral therapy in people with HIV. This was the immunoSEQ v3.0 assay at survey level. It was roughly 40,000-55,000 T-cell genomes per sample that sequencing targeted. The assay was immunoSEQ multiplex PCR, and TCRdb's table has in-frame clones only and misses some. The sample includes under 40,000 clones, around 84% of them seen just once. Between the trimmed V and J ends, which lost 5 bases and 1 base, there was a span of 9 bases. This CDR3 spans 15 amino acids. Per the germline V gene, CDR1 is SNHLY and CDR2 is FYNNEI.

The starting material was unsorted PBMCs, obtained just under 2.9 years before starting antiretroviral therapy. The rearrangement joins TRBV2 to TRBJ2-6; D possibly corresponds to TRBD1 (5 bases). The TCR originated in a woman in her 30s with HIV. CDR3 bases: TGTGCCAGCAGTTCACAGGATTCTGGGGCCAACGTCCTGACTTTC. It encodes CASSSQDSGANVLTF.